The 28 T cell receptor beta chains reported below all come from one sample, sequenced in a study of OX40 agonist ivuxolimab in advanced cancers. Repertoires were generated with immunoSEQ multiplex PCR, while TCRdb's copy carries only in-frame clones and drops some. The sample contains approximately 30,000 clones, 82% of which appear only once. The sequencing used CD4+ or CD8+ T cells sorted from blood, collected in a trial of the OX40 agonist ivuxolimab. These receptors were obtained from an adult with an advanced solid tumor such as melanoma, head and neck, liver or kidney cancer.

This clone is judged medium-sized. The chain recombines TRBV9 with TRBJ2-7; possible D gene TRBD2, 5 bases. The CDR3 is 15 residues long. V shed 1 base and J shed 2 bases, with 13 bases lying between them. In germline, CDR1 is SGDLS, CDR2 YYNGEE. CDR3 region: CASSVILQEAYEQYF. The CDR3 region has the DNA TGTGCCAGCAGCGTAATTCTCCAGGAGGCCTACGAGCAGTACTTC. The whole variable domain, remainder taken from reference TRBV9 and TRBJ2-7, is DSGVTQTPKHLITATGQRVTLRCSPRSGDLSVYWYQQSLDQGLQFLIQYYNGEERAKGNILERFSAQQFPDLHSELNLSSLELGDSALYFCASSVILQEAYEQYFGPGTRLTVT.

CDR3 nucleotides: TGTGCCAGCAGCTCCCTCAGGGTTTCTGGAAACACCATATATTTT. Residues: CASSSLRVSGNTIYF. This sequence joins TRBV11-2 and TRBJ1-3; D is possibly TRBD1 (5 bases). The V end was cut by 4 bases, the J end by 1 base, with 11 bases between. CDR1 is SGHAT and CDR2 is FQNNGV in the germline V gene. The CDR3 runs 15 residues.

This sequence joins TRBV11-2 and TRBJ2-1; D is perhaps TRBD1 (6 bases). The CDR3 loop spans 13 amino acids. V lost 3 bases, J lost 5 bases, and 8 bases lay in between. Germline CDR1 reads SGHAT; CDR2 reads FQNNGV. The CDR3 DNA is TGTGCCAGCAGCTTCGGGACAAACAATGAGCAGTTCTTC. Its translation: CASSFGTNNEQFF.

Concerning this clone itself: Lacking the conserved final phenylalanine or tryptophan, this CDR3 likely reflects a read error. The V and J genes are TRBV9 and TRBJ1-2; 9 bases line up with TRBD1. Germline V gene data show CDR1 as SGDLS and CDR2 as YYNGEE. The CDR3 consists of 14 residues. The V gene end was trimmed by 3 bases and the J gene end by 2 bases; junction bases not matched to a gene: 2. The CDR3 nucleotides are TGTGCCAGCAGCGCCGGACAGGGGAACTATGGCTACACCCTC. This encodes CASSAGQGNYGYTL.

CDR3: CASSSERDYTYEQYF. In DNA form, the CDR3 reads TGTGCCAGCAGCTCTGAGCGGGATTATACCTACGAGCAGTACTTC. This chain joins TRBV13 and TRBJ2-7; 7 bases align to TRBD2. In germline, CDR1 is PRHDT, CDR2 FYEKMQ (reference sequence). The CDR3 has 15 residues. Losses at the gene ends were 4 bases for V and 2 bases for J; bases not matched to a gene: 8.

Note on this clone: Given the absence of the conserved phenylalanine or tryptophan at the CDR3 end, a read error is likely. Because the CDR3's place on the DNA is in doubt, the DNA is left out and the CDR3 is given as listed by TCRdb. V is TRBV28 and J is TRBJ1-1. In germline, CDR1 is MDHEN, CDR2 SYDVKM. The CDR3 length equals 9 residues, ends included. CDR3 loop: CASSSSQGG.

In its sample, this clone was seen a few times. The DNA for the CDR3 is TGTGCCAGCAGCCAAGACCTTGGAAACACCATATATTTT. Translating it yields CASSQDLGNTIYF. This sequence joins TRBV14 and TRBJ1-3; no definite D call. This CDR3 is built from 13 residues. V dropped 0 bases and J dropped 3 bases, with 3 bases sitting between them. CDR1 and CDR2 (germline): SGHDN, FVKESK. Full variable domain (outside the CDR3, taken from reference TRBV14 and TRBJ1-3): EAGVTQFPSHSVIEKGQTVTLRCDPISGHDNLYWYRRVMGKEIKFLLHFVKESKQDESGMPNNRFLAERTGGTYSTLKVQPAELEDSGVYFCASSQDLGNTIYFGEGSWLTVV.

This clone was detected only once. CDR3 in amino acids: CASSLQGYEQFF. The CDR3 DNA reads TGTGCCAGCAGCCTTCAGGGATATGAGCAGTTCTTC. The V gene is TRBV7-2, the J gene TRBJ2-1, with D perhaps TRBD1 (5 bases). V shed 5 bases and J shed 8 bases, with 10 bases lying between them. The germline CDR1 and CDR2 sequences are SGHTA and FQGNSA. The CDR3 loop spans 12 amino acids.

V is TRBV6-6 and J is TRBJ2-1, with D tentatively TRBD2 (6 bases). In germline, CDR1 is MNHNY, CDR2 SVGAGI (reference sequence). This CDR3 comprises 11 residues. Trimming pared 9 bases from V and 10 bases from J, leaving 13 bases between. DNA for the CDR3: TGTGCCAGTAGCCGGAGGGAGGAGCAGTTCTTC. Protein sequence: CASSRREEQFF.

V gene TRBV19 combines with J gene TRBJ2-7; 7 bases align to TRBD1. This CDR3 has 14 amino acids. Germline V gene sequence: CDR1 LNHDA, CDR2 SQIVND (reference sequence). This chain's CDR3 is CASASGQSSYEQYF. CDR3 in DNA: TGTGCTTCCGCATCGGGACAGTCTTCCTACGAGCAGTACTTC.

Here the CDR3 reads CASSDRGGLETQYF. The CDR3 bases are TGTGCCAGCAGCGACCGAGGGGGCCTTGAGACCCAGTACTTC. The chain combines TRBV7-7 with TRBJ2-5, with TRBD1 identical over 7 bases. The CDR3 is 14 amino acids. Germline V gene lookup returns CDR1 SSHAT and CDR2 FNYEAQ (reference sequence). V lost 5 bases and J lost 5; bases outside the gene matches: 8.

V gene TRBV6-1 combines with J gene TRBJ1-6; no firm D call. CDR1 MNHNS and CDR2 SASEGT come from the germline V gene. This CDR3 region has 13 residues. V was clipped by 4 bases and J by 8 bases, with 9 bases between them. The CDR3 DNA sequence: TGTGCCAGCAGTGTTCGGCCACATTCACCCCTCCACTTT. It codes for CASSVRPHSPLHF.

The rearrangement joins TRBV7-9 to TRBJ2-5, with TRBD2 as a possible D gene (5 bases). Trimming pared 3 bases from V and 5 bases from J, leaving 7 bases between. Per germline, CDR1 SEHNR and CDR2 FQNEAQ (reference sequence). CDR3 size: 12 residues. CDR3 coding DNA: TGTGCCAGCAGCTTCACGGGGGAGACCCAGTACTTC. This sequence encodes CASSFTGETQYF. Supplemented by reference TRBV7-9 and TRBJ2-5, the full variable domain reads DTGVSQNPRHKITKRGQNVTFRCDPISEHNRLYWYRQTLGQGPEFLTYFQNEAQLEKSRLLSDRFSAERPKGSFSTLEIQRTEQGDSAMYLCASSFTGETQYFGPGTRLLVL.

The CDR3 reads CASSYSTQATYEQYF. The CDR3, as DNA: TGTGCCAGCAGTTACTCGACGCAGGCCACCTACGAGCAGTACTTC. The J gene is TRBJ2-7, the V gene TRBV6-5; D gene uncertain. This CDR3 is built from 15 residues. The V gene's germline CDR1 is MNHEY and CDR2 SVGAGI. V lost 0 bases and J lost 2, with 11 bases in between.

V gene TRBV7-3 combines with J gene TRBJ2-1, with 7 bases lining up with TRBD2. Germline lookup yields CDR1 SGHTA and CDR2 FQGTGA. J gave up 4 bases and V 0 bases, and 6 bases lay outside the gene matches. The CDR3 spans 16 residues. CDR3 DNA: TGTGCCAGCAGCTTAACGTCGGCGGGAGAATACAATGAGCAGTTCTTC. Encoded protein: CASSLTSAGEYNEQFF.

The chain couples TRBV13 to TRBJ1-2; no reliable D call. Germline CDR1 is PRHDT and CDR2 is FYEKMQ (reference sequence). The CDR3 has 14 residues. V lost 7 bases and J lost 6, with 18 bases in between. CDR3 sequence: CASKDPDFFDGYTF. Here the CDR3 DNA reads TGTGCCAGCAAGGATCCCGACTTCTTTGATGGCTACACCTTC.

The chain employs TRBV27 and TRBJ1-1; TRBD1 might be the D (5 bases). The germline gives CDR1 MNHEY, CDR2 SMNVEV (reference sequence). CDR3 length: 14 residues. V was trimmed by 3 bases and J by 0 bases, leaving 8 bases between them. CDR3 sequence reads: CASSLTALNTEAFF. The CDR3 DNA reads TGTGCCAGCAGTTTGACAGCCTTGAACACTGAAGCTTTCTTT.

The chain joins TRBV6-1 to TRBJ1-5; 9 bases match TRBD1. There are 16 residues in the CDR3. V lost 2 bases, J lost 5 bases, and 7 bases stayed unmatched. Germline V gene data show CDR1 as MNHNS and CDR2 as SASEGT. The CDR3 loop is CASSESPGQGHQPQHF. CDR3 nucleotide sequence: TGTGCCAGCAGTGAATCCCCGGGACAGGGTCATCAGCCCCAGCATTTT.

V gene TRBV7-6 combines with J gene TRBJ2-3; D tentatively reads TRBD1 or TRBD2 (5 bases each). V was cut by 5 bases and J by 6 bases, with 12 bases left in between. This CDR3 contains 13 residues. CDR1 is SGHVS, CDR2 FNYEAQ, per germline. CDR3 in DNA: TGTGCCAGCAGCAGGGACGGGATTGATACGCAGTATTTT. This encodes CASSRDGIDTQYF.

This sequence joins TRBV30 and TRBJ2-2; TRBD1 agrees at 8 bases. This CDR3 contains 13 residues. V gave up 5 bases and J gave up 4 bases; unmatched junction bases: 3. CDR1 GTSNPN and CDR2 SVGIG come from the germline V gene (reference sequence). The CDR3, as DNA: TGTGCCTGGGACAGGGGTGGCACCGGGGAGCTGTTTTTT. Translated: CAWDRGGTGELFF.

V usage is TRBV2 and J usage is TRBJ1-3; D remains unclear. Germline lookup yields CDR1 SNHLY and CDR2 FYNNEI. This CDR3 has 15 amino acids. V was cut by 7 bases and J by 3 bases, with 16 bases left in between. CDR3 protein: CASTYDSLGGNTIYF. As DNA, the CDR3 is TGTGCCAGCACCTACGACTCTCTGGGTGGAAACACCATATATTTT.

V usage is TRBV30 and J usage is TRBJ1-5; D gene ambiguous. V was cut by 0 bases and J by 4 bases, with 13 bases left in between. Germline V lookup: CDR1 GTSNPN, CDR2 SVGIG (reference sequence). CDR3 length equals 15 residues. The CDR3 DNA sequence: TGTGCCTGGAGTGTATTGGGAGGACCTAATCAGCCCCAGCATTTT. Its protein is CAWSVLGGPNQPQHF.

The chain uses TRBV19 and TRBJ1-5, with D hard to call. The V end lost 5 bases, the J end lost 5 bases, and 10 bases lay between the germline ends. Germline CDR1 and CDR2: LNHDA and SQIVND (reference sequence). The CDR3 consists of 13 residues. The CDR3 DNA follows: TGTGCCAGTAGTGAACACCTTCATCAGCCCCAGCATTTT. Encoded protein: CASSEHLHQPQHF.

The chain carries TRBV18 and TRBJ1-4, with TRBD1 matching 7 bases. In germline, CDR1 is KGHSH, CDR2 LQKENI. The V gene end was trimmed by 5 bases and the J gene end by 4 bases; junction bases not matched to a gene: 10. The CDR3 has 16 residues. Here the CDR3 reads CASSNMTGSINEKLFF. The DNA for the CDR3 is TGTGCCAGCTCAAACATGACAGGGAGTATTAATGAAAAACTGTTTTTT.

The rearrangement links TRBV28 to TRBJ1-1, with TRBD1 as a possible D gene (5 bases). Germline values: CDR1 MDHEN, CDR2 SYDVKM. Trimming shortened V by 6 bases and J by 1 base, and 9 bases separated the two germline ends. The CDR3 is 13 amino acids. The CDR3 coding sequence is TGTGCCAGCAGCTCTACAGGGAACACTGAAGCTTTCTTT. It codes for CASSSTGNTEAFF.

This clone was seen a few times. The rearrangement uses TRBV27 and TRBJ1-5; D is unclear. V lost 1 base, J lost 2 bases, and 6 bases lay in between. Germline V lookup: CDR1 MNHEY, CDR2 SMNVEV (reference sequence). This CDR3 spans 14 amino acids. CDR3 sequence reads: CASSLWAGNQPQHF. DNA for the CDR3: TGTGCCAGCAGTTTATGGGCAGGCAATCAGCCCCAGCATTTT.

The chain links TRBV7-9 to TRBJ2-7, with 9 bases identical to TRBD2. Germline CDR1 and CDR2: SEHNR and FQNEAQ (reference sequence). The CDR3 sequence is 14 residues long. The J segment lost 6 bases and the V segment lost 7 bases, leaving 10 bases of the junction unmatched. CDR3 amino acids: CASTRGGGSLEQYF. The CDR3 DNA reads TGTGCCAGCACACGCGGGGGGGGGTCTCTCGAGCAGTACTTC.

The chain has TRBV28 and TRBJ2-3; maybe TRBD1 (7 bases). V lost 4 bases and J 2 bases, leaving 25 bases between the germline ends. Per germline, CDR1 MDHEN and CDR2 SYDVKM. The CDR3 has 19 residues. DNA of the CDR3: TGTGCCAGCAGTTCCCCCCGCGGGACAGTTGTCGGTCCCACAGATACGCAGTATTTT. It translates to CASSSPRGTVVGPTDTQYF.